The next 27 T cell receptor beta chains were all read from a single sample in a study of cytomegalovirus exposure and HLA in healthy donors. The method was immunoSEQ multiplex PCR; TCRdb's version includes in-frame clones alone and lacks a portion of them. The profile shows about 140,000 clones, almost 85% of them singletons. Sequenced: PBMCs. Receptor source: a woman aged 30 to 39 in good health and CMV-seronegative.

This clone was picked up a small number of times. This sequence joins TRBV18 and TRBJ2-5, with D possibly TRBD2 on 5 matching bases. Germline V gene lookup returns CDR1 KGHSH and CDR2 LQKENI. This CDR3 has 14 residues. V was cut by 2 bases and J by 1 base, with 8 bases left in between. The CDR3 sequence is CASSPFRGQETQYF. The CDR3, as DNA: TGTGCCAGCTCACCATTCCGGGGCCAAGAGACCCAGTACTTC.

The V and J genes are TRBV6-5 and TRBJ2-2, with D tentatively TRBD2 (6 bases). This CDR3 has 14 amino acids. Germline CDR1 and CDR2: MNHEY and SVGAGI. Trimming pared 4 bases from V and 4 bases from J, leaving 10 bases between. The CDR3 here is CASSSPGLTGELFF. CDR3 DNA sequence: TGTGCCAGCAGTTCACCGGGACTCACCGGGGAGCTGTTTTTT.

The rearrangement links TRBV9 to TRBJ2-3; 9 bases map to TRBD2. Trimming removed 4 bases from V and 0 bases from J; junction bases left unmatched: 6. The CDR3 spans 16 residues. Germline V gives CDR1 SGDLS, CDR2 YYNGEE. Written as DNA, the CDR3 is TGTGCCAGCAGCCCTCGACTAGCGGTTAGCACAGATACGCAGTATTTT. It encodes CASSPRLAVSTDTQYF. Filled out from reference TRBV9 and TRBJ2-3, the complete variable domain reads DSGVTQTPKHLITATGQRVTLRCSPRSGDLSVYWYQQSLDQGLQFLIQYYNGEERAKGNILERFSAQQFPDLHSELNLSSLELGDSALYFCASSPRLAVSTDTQYFGPGTRLTVL.

CDR3: CAIRRQGATGNTIYF. CDR3 DNA: TGTGCCATCAGAAGACAGGGGGCAACTGGAAACACCATATATTTT. The chain combines TRBV10-3 with TRBJ1-3; 10 nucleotides match TRBD1. The ends lost 6 bases at V and 2 bases at J; junction bases unmatched: 4. The CDR3 is 15 residues long. CDR1 is ENHRY and CDR2 is SYGVKD in the germline V gene.

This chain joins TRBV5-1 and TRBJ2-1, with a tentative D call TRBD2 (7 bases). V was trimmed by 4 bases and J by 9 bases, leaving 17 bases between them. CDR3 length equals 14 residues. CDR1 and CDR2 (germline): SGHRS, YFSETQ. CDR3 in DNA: TGCGCCAGCAGCGGTGTGTCAGGGGAGGGTGAGCAGTTCTTC. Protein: CASSGVSGEGEQFF.

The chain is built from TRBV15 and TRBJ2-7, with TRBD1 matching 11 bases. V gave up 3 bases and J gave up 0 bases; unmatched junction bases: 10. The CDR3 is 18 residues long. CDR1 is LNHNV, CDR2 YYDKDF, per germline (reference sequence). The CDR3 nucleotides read TGTGCCACCAGCAGTGGGGTGGGCGGGACAGGGGGCTCCTACGAGCAGTACTTC. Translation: CATSSGVGGTGGSYEQYF.

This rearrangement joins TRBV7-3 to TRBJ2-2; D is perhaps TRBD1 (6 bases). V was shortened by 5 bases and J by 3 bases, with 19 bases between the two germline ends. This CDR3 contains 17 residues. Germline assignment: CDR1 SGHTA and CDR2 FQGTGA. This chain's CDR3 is CASSLEGATGYTGELFF. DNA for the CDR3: TGTGCCAGCAGCCTAGAAGGGGCGACAGGATACACCGGGGAGCTGTTTTTT.

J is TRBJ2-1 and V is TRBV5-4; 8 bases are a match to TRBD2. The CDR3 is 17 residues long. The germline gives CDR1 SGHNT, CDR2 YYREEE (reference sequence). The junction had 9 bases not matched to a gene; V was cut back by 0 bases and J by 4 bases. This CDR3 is CASSLAWSGGIYNEQFF. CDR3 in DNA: TGTGCCAGCAGCTTGGCGTGGTCGGGGGGGATTTACAATGAGCAGTTCTTC.

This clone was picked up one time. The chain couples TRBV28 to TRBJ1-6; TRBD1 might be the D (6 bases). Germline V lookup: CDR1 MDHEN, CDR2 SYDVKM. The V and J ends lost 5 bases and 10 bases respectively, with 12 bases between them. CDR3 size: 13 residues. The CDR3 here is CASSPRQESPLHF. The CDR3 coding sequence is TGTGCCAGCAGTCCCCGACAGGAATCACCCCTCCACTTT.

CDR3 nucleotide sequence: TGTGCCAGCAGCCCGGGCGGGATTGGCGAGCAGTACTTC. Protein product: CASSPGGIGEQYF. This chain joins TRBV5-6 and TRBJ2-7, with D tentatively TRBD2 (6 bases). V was clipped by 4 bases and J by 6 bases, with 14 bases between them. Germline CDR1 and CDR2: SGHDT and YYEEEE. CDR3 length: 13 amino acids.

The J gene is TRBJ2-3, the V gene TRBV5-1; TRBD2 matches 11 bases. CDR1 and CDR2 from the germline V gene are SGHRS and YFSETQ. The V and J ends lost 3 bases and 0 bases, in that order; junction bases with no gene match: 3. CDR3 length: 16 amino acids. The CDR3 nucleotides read TGCGCCAGCAGCTGGGGACTAGCGGAAAGCACAGATACGCAGTATTTT. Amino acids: CASSWGLAESTDTQYF.

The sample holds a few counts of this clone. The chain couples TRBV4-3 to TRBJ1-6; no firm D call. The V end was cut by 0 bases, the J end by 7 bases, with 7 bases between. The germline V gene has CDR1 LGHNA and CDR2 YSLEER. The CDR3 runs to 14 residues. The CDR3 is CASSQEAGNSPLHF. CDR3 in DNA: TGCGCCAGCAGCCAAGAGGCGGGGAATTCACCCCTCCACTTT.

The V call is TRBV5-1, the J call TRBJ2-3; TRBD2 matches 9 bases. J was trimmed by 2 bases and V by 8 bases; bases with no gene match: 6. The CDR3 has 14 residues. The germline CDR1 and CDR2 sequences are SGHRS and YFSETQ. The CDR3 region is CASNLAGPTDTQYF. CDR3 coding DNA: TGCGCCAGTAACCTAGCGGGGCCCACAGATACGCAGTATTTT.

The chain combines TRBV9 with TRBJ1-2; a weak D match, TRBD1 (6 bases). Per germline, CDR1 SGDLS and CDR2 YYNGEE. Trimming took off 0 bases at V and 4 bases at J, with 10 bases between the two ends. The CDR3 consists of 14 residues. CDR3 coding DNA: TGTGCCAGCAGCGTAGAGACAGGTTTCTATGGCTACACCTTC. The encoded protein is CASSVETGFYGYTF.

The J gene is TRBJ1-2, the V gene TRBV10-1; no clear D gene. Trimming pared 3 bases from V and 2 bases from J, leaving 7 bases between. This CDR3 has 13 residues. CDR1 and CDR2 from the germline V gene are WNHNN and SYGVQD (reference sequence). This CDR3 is CASSDEKNYGYTF. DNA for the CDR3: TGCGCCAGCAGTGACGAGAAGAACTATGGCTACACCTTC.

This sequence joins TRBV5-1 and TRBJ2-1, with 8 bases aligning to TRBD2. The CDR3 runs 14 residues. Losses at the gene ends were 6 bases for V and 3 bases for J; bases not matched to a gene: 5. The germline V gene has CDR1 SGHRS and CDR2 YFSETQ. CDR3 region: CASTAGDHYNEQFF. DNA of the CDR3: TGCGCCAGCACAGCGGGGGACCACTACAATGAGCAGTTCTTC.

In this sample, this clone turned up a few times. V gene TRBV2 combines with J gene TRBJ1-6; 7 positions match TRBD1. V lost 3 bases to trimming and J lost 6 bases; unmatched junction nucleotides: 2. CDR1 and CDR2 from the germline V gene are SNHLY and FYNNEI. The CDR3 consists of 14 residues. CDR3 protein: CASSEYRGNSPLHF. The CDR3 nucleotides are TGTGCCAGCAGTGAGTACAGGGGTAATTCACCCCTCCACTTT.

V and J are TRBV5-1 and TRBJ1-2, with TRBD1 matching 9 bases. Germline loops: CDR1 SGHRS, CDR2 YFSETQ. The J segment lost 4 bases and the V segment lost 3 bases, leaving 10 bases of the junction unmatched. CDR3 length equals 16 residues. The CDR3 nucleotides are TGCGCCAGCAGCTACCGGGACAGGGACGGATGCTATGGCTACACCTTC. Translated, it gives CASSYRDRDGCYGYTF.

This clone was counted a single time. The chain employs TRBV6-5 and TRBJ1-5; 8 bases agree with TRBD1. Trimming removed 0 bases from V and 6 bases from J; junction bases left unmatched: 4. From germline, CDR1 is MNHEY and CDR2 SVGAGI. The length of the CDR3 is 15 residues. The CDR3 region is CASSYSLQGGQPQHF. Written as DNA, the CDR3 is TGTGCCAGCAGTTACTCCTTACAGGGGGGTCAGCCCCAGCATTTT.

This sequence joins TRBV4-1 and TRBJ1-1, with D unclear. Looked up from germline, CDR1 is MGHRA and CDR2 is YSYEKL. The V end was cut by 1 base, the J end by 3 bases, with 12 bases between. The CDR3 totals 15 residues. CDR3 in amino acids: CASSQGEVEDTEAFF. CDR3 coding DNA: TGCGCCAGCAGCCAAGGGGAGGTAGAAGACACTGAAGCTTTCTTT.

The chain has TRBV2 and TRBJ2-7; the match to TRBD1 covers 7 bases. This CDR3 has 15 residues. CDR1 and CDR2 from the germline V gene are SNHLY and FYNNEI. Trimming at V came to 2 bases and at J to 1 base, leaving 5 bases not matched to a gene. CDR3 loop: CASSERQGLSYEQYF. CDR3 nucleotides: TGTGCCAGCAGTGAAAGACAGGGCCTGTCCTACGAGCAGTACTTC. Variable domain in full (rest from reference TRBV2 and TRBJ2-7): EPEVTQTPSHQVTQMGQEVILRCVPISNHLYFYWYRQILGQKVEFLVSFYNNEISEKSEIFDDQFSVERPDGSNFTLKIRSTKLEDSAMYFCASSERQGLSYEQYFGPGTRLTVT.

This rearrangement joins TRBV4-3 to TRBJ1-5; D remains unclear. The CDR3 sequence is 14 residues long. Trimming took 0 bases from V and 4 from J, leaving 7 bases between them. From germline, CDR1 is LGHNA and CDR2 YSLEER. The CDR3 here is CASSQDRLNQPQHF. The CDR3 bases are TGCGCCAGCAGCCAAGACCGGTTAAATCAGCCCCAGCATTTT.

The CDR3 sequence: CASSPSRTGRNTGELFF. CDR3 DNA sequence: TGTGCCAGCTCACCATCTAGGACAGGGCGGAACACCGGGGAGCTGTTTTTT. J is TRBJ2-2 and V is TRBV18, with TRBD1 identical over 8 bases. Germline values: CDR1 KGHSH, CDR2 LQKENI. This CDR3 is built from 17 residues. V lost 2 bases to trimming and J lost 1 base; unmatched junction nucleotides: 6.

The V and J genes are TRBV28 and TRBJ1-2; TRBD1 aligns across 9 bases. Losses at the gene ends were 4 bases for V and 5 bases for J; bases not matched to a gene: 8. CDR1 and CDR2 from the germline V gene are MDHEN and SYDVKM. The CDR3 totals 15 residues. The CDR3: CASSYRDRVVYGYTF. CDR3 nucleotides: TGTGCCAGCAGTTATCGGGACAGGGTTGTTTATGGCTACACCTTC.

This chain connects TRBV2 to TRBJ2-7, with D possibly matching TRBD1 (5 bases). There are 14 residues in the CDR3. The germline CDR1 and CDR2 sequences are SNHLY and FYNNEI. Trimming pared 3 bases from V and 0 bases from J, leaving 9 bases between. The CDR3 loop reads CASSEQGSSYEQYF. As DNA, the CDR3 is TGTGCCAGCAGTGAGCAGGGTAGCTCCTACGAGCAGTACTTC. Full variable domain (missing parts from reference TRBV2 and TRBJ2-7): EPEVTQTPSHQVTQMGQEVILRCVPISNHLYFYWYRQILGQKVEFLVSFYNNEISEKSEIFDDQFSVERPDGSNFTLKIRSTKLEDSAMYFCASSEQGSSYEQYFGPGTRLTVT.

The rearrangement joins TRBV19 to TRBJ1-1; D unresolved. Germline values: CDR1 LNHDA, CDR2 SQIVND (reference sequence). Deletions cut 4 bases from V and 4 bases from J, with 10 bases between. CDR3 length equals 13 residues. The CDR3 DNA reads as TGTGCCAGTAGTAGGATGGAGGGCACTGAAGCTTTCTTT. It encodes CASSRMEGTEAFF. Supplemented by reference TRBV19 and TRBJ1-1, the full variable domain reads DGGITQSPKYLFRKEGQNVTLSCEQNLNHDAMYWYRQDPGQGLRLIYYSQIVNDFQKGDIAEGYSVSREKKESFPLTVTSAQKNPTAFYLCASSRMEGTEAFFGQGTRLTVV.

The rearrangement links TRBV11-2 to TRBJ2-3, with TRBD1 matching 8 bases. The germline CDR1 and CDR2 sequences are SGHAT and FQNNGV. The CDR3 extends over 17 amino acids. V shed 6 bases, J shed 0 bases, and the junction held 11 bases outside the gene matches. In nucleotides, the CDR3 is TGTGCCAGCAGTCGATCACAGGGGGGATCTAGCACAGATACGCAGTATTTT. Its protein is CASSRSQGGSSTDTQYF.